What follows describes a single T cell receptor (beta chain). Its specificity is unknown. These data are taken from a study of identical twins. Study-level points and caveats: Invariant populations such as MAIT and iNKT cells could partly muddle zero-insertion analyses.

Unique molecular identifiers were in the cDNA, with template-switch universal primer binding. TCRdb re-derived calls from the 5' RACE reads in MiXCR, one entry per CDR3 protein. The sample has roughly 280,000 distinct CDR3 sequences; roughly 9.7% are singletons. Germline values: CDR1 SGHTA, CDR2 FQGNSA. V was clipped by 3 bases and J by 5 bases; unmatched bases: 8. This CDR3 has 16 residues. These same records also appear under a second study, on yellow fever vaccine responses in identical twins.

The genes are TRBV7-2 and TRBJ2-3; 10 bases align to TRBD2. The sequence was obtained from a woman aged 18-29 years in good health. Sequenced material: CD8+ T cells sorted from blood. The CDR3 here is CASSFSLAGAGDTQYF. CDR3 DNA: TGTGCCAGCAGCTTTAGCCTAGCGGGGGCAGGAGATACGCAGTATTTT.